Listed below are T cell receptor beta chains from one sample, sequenced in a study of blood T cell repertoires in COVID-19. Generated by immunoSEQ multiplex PCR, the TCRdb table keeps only in-frame clones and is missing some. Of a few hundred thousand clones listed, about four fifths are singletons. Sequencing input: peripheral blood. The receptors shown here come from an elderly woman with acute or convalescent COVID-19. Both conserved end residues are part of each CDR3.

16	TRBV18	TRBJ1-4	CASSPSGAGTNEKLFF
15	TRBV5-1	TRBJ1-2	CASSTGQAPRDGYTF
18	TRBV4-2	TRBJ2-2	CASSQGVGGGVDTGELFF
13	TRBV27	TRBJ1-2	CASSFGQGDGYTF
16	TRBV28	TRBJ1-2	CASSSSGTDFLSGYTF
17	TRBV10-3	TRBJ2-3	CAIRGPGQHSSTDTQYF
11	TRBV28	TRBJ1-2	CASGGYWGYTF
19	TRBV4-1	TRBJ2-3	CASSQTTSGGAGHTDTQYF
17	TRBV27	TRBJ2-2	CASSFRGGYADTGELFF
13	TRBV25-1	TRBJ1-1	CASSLDRDTEAFF
15	TRBV2	TRBJ2-1	CASTRQRGTHNEQFF
14	TRBV11-3	TRBJ2-2	CASSRTGNTGELFF
12	TRBV30	TRBJ2-1	CAWGTLYNEQFF
14	TRBV7-2	TRBJ1-2	CASTPTGGHYGYTF
14	TRBV6-5	TRBJ1-2	CASSYSLQSYGYTF
13	TRBV4-2	TRBJ1-2	CASKPGQGRGYTF
16	TRBV6-1	TRBJ1-2	CASSEGPGFGFYGYTF
14	TRBV28	TRBJ1-6	CASSPGQDNSPLHF
17	TRBV5-4	TRBJ1-4	CASSTPGDGGTNEKLFF
15	TRBV3-1/TRBV3-2	TRBJ1-2	CASSQGSERNYGYTF
14	TRBV11-3	TRBJ2-5	CASSPRTGQETQYF
13	TRBV5-1	TRBJ2-6	CASSLVGANVLTF
13	TRBV5-4	TRBJ1-2	CASTTSQGYGYTF
15	TRBV9	TRBJ2-5	CASSVASRGRETQYF
15	TRBV7-9	TRBJ1-4	CASSPSGGSYEKLFF
14	TRBV11-3	TRBJ1-3	CASSLAPGVNTIYF
16	TRBV5-5	TRBJ2-1	CASSLEGAGAVNEQFF
13	TRBV12-3/TRBV12-4	TRBJ1-2	CASSQGSSGGYTF
13	TRBV7-9	TRBJ2-3	CASSLARPDTQYF
14	TRBV2	TRBJ1-2	CASSVGQPVYGYTF
16	TRBV10-2	TRBJ1-1	CASSDGRGTGGTEAFF
15	TRBV11-1	TRBJ2-1	CASSLGQGWYNEQFF
14	TRBV5-6	TRBJ1-2	CASSPATGLYGYTF
15	TRBV2	TRBJ2-5	CASSTLSGGGGTQYF
18	TRBV6-1	TRBJ1-1	CASSGLRWDRGASTEAFF
14	TRBV7-9	TRBJ1-6	CASSLGSGYSPLHF
14	TRBV5-5	TRBJ1-2	CASSLQGLIYGYTF
19	TRBV4-2	TRBJ1-1	CASSQDPTGSDFRGTEAFF
15	TRBV4-1	TRBJ1-5	CASSLTGWERQPQHF
13	TRBV7-2	TRBJ2-3	CASSRSGADTQYF
16	TRBV7-9	TRBJ2-3	CASSPRTGGNTDTQYF
14	TRBV5-1	TRBJ1-1	CASSLLQANTEAFF
15	TRBV2	TRBJ1-1	CASSDRDRGHAEAFF
16	TRBV7-7	TRBJ1-1	CASSAHRDHMNTEAFF
13	TRBV9	TRBJ1-1	CASSGRENTEAFF
14	TRBV7-9	TRBJ1-1	CASSFTGGGTEAFF
13	TRBV18	TRBJ2-1	CASSDQLQGQQFF
14	TRBV3-1/TRBV3-2	TRBJ1-1	CASSRQGYESEAFF
18	TRBV18	TRBJ1-2	CASSPLGQGLESHYGYTF
14	TRBV3-1/TRBV3-2	TRBJ1-1	CASSQDGGRTEAFF
15	TRBV5-1	TRBJ2-1	CASSPLDRGIDEQFF
18	TRBV4-2	TRBJ1-4	CASSQGGRQRATNEKLFF
17	TRBV6-4	TRBJ1-4	CASSDRQGAPTNEKLFF
13	TRBV9	TRBJ2-1	CASSDLTGNEQFF
17	TRBV9	TRBJ2-1	CASSVGDGAGGRNEQFF
14	TRBV7-2	TRBJ2-7	CASSATTGFRGQYF
14	TRBV6-5	TRBJ1-6	CASSQGWINSPLHF
15	TRBV3-1/TRBV3-2	TRBJ1-6	CASSPRGDRGSPLHF
17	TRBV7-2	TRBJ1-5	CASSFSDSYYSNQPQHF